Reported below is one T cell receptor (beta chain). In the original workflow: By means of reference gene primer amplification, nucleated cell counts were estimated. Generated by immunoSEQ multiplex PCR, the TCRdb table keeps only in-frame clones and is missing some. Clone size and V and J calls were adopted from that table, with D and trimming inferred from the DNA. The data hold 90,000 to 120,000 clones, with 75% to 95% observed a single time. CDR1 SGHVS and CDR2 FNYEAQ come from the germline V gene. V dropped 2 bases and J dropped 1 base, with 15 bases sitting between them. The CDR3 has 16 residues. The sample originates from a study of blood T cell repertoires in COVID-19. About the research overall: Acute and convalescent COVID-19 specimens originated in the United States, Italy and Spain. From T cells, B-cell-depleted T cells, or PBMCs came the material, which was cDNA or gDNA.

V usage is TRBV7-6 and J usage is TRBJ2-7, with a tentative D call TRBD2 (7 bases). Sample: peripheral blood. The source is a woman aged 25 to 39 with acute or convalescent COVID-19. For the CDR3, the DNA is TGTGCCAGCAGCTTACGATCCGCGGGGGCATCCTACGAGCAGTACTTC. Residues: CASSLRSAGASYEQYF.